The clone carrying this TCR beta chain came up many times. Its antigen is as yet unknown. TCR beta CDR3 regions were amplified from RNA transcripts. Investigators did first-round RT-PCR with HTBI primers, then second-round multiplex PCR. One entry per CDR3 protein results from TCRdb running MiXCR on the multiplex PCR reads. The repertoire holds about 390,000 distinct CDR3 sequences, with 15% as singletons. This sample was included in a study of Graves' ophthalmopathy and Graves' hyperthyroidism. Broader study findings: Among thyroid clonotypes expanded above 0.001 frequency, most also appeared in blood.

V was trimmed by 0 bases and J by 4 bases, leaving 15 bases between them. Looked up from germline, CDR1 is SGHTA and CDR2 is FQGNSA. This CDR3 comprises 16 residues. This receptor was identified in a woman aged 18-29 years with stable Graves' hyperthyroidism. The chain joins TRBV7-2 to TRBJ1-2; no clear D gene. Material for sequencing was peripheral blood. This CDR3 is CASSLASRRPSYGYTF. In DNA form, the CDR3 reads TGTGCCAGCAGCTTAGCGTCGCGGCGGCCGAGCTATGGCTACACCTTC.